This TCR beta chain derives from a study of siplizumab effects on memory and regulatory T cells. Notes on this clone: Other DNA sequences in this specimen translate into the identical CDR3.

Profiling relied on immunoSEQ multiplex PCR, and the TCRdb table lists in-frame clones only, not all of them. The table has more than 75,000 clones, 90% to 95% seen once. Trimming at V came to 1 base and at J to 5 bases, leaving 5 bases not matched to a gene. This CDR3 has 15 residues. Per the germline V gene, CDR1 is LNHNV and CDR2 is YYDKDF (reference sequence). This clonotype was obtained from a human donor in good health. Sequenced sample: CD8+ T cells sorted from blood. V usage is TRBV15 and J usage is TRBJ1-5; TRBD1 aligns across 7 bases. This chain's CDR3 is CATSRVSRGDQPQHF. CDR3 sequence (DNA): TGTGCCACCAGCAGAGTCTCCAGGGGGGATCAGCCCCAGCATTTT.